These 25 T cell receptor beta chains were all obtained from the same sample, sequenced in a study of beta chain features in type 1 diabetes. TCRB transcripts that were expressed got sequenced, as all of the isolated RNA had been reverse transcribed. Clones were sequenced by immunoSEQ multiplex PCR, and TCRdb holds only the in-frame ones, with some missing. The data contain 970,000 or so clones, roughly 17% of them singletons. The sequenced sample consisted of naive CD4+ T cells from blood. The receptor source for this set is a woman aged 18-29 years in good health.

In regard to this clone: Other DNA sequences from this sample encode an identical CDR3 as well. The chain is built from TRBV18 and TRBJ2-5; D not certain. CDR1 and CDR2 (germline): KGHSH, LQKENI. The CDR3 is made up of 12 amino acids. Trimming took 3 bases from V and 4 from J, leaving 6 bases between them. CDR3 coding DNA: TGTGCCAGCTCACCGCTTTTAGAGACCCAGTACTTC. Protein: CASSPLLETQYF. Full variable domain (remainder filled in from reference TRBV18 and TRBJ2-5): NAGVMQNPRHLVRRRGQEARLRCSPMKGHSHVYWYRQLPEEGLKFMVYLQKENIIDESGMPKERFSAEFPKEGPSILRIQQVVRGDSAAYFCASSPLLETQYFGPGTRLLVL.

This clone was counted a few times. The V call is TRBV11-2, the J call TRBJ2-3; D is possibly TRBD1 (5 bases). V dropped 1 base and J dropped 0 bases, with 14 bases sitting between them. CDR3 length equals 17 residues. CDR1 SGHAT and CDR2 FQNNGV come from the germline V gene. The DNA of the CDR3 is TGTGCCAGCAGCTTAGTAGCCTGGCAGGGCAGCACAGATACGCAGTATTTT. Its protein product is CASSLVAWQGSTDTQYF.

This clone was seen a few times. V gene TRBV19 combines with J gene TRBJ2-5; D is unresolved. V was shortened by 5 bases and J by 2 bases, with 9 bases between the two germline ends. Germline assignment: CDR1 LNHDA and CDR2 SQIVND (reference sequence). The CDR3 has 13 amino acids. CDR3 loop: CASSVGLQETQYF. The CDR3 DNA follows: TGTGCCAGTAGTGTGGGTCTTCAAGAGACCCAGTACTTC.

The rearrangement uses TRBV7-9 and TRBJ2-1, with D uncertain. The CDR3 length is 15 residues. Germline CDR1 is SEHNR and CDR2 is FQNEAQ (reference sequence). V lost 7 bases to trimming and J lost 0 bases, with 13 bases between them. CDR3 region: CASNLRSSSYNEQFF. In nucleotides, the CDR3 is TGTGCCAGCAATCTCAGGTCAAGCTCCTACAATGAGCAGTTCTTC.

With respect to this clone: Its ends do not fully match the called genes, so a read error is possible. V is TRBV6-6 and J is TRBJ2-1; the D is unclear. CDR1 MNHNY and CDR2 SVGAGI come from the germline V gene (reference sequence). There are 13 residues in the CDR3. CDR3 sequence: CASSYDSHNEQFF. DNA of the CDR3: TGTGCCAGCAGTTACGACTCCCACAATGAGCAGTTCTTC.

This chain links TRBV27 with TRBJ2-7; tentatively, D is TRBD2 (6 bases). The length of the CDR3 is 13 residues. Germline V CDR1 and CDR2: MNHEY, SMNVEV (reference sequence). Trimming shortened V by 9 bases and J by 2 bases, and 14 bases separated the two germline ends. CDR3 DNA: TGTGCCAGGGCGGGGACCACGACCTACGAGCAGTACTTC. Protein product: CARAGTTTYEQYF.

This clone was seen a handful of times. The chain recombines TRBV5-4 with TRBJ2-5, with 10 bases matching TRBD2. Germline V gives CDR1 SGHNT, CDR2 YYREEE (reference sequence). J gave up 5 bases and V 6 bases, and 13 bases lay outside the gene matches. The CDR3 is made up of 16 amino acids. The CDR3 nucleotides read TGTGCCAGCACAAGCGGGCTAGCGGGAGTAGGGGAGACCCAGTACTTC. Its protein is CASTSGLAGVGETQYF.

In its sample, this clone was seen a few times. This chain joins TRBV28 and TRBJ2-3; a possible D gene is TRBD2 (6 bases). Trimming pared 4 bases from V and 0 bases from J, leaving 17 bases between. Germline V CDR1 and CDR2: MDHEN, SYDVKM. The CDR3 totals 17 residues. The CDR3 is CASSSIERAPSTDTQYF. The CDR3 nucleotides are TGTGCCAGCAGTTCGATCGAGCGGGCCCCTAGCACAGATACGCAGTATTTT.

In its sample, this clone was seen a few times. The chain combines TRBV7-3 with TRBJ2-1; D gene unclear. V was trimmed by 5 bases and J by 0 bases, leaving 11 bases between them. Germline V lookup: CDR1 SGHTA, CDR2 FQGTGA. The CDR3 has 15 residues. The CDR3 sequence: CASSLRYSSYNEQFF. DNA of the CDR3: TGTGCCAGCAGCCTCCGGTATAGCTCCTACAATGAGCAGTTCTTC.

The chain joins TRBV20-1 to TRBJ2-5; the match to TRBD2 covers 7 bases. Germline lookup yields CDR1 DFQATT and CDR2 SNEGSKA (reference sequence). This CDR3 spans 11 amino acids. As DNA, the CDR3 is TGCAGACCCGGGACTATAGAGACCCAGTACTTC. Amino acid sequence: CRPGTIETQYF.

The rearrangement uses TRBV9 and TRBJ2-2, with TRBD2 matching over 16 bases. V dropped 4 bases and J dropped 3; count of bases not matched to a gene: 9. The V gene's germline CDR1 is SGDLS and CDR2 YYNGEE. The CDR3 is 19 residues long. CDR3 nucleotides: TGTGCCAGCAGCCCTCCGGGACTAGCGGGAGGGCCGTACACCGGGGAGCTGTTTTTT. Amino acid sequence: CASSPPGLAGGPYTGELFF.

The chain's CDR3 is CASSKSGNQPQHF. CDR3 sequence (DNA): TGTGCCAGTAGTAAGAGTGGCAATCAGCCCCAGCATTTT. V and J are TRBV19 and TRBJ1-5; D unresolved. Germline assignment: CDR1 LNHDA and CDR2 SQIVND (reference sequence). CDR3 length: 13 residues. The germline V and J ends were trimmed by 4 bases and 2 bases, with 6 bases remaining between them.

The genes are TRBV5-1 and TRBJ2-5, with 9 bases fitting TRBD1. This CDR3 comprises 14 residues. Trimming took 2 bases from V and 3 from J; bases not matched to a gene: 2. The germline V gene encodes CDR1 SGHRS and CDR2 YFSETQ. This CDR3 reads CASSFDRGEETQYF. CDR3 bases: TGCGCCAGCAGCTTTGACAGGGGGGAAGAGACCCAGTACTTC.

This clone was detected only a few times. The chain links TRBV7-2 to TRBJ1-1; TRBD1 is a possible D gene (5 bases). Germline V gene data show CDR1 as SGHTA and CDR2 as FQGNSA. V was clipped by 4 bases and J by 6 bases, with 12 bases between them. This CDR3 comprises 13 residues. CDR3 nucleotide sequence: TGTGCCAGCAGCTCAGGACAAAACGCTGAAGCTTTCTTT. Protein: CASSSGQNAEAFF.

The chain carries TRBV4-2 and TRBJ1-2; TRBD1 is a possible D gene (6 bases). V shed 2 bases and J shed 8 bases, with 15 bases lying between them. CDR1 and CDR2 from the germline V gene are LGHNA and YNFKEQ. The CDR3 is made up of 14 amino acids. CDR3 DNA: TGTGCCAGCAGCCAATATGGTGTAGGGGGAGGCTACACCTTC. Encoded protein: CASSQYGVGGGYTF.

This clone was seen more than once but under ten times. CDR3 DNA: TGCGCCAGCAGCCAGGGGGTAGCGGGTAGCACAGATACGCAGTATTTT. It translates to CASSQGVAGSTDTQYF. The gene calls are TRBV5-1 and TRBJ2-3; D might be TRBD1 or TRBD2, each matching 7 bases. The CDR3 totals 16 residues. CDR1 is SGHRS, CDR2 YFSETQ, per germline. V lost 4 bases and J 0 bases, leaving 15 bases between the germline ends.

This clone was found once. The chain has TRBV6-5 and TRBJ2-5; 8 positions agree with TRBD2. From germline, CDR1 is MNHEY and CDR2 SVGAGI. The trim removed 10 bases at V and 5 bases at J, leaving 15 bases unmatched. This CDR3 is built from 15 residues. CDR3 in amino acids: CATQRGFGGGETQYF. CDR3 nucleotides: TGTGCCACCCAGCGGGGGTTTGGCGGTGGTGAGACCCAGTACTTC.

The table lists this clone with a few counts. This sequence joins TRBV7-8 and TRBJ2-1; D tentatively fits TRBD1 or TRBD2 (5 bases each). This CDR3 is built from 16 residues. In germline, CDR1 is SGHVS, CDR2 FQNEAQ. V was cut by 1 base and J by 1 base, with 11 bases left in between. CDR3 sequence: CASSLGWDVSYNEQFF. As DNA, the CDR3 is TGTGCCAGCAGCTTAGGTTGGGACGTATCCTACAATGAGCAGTTCTTC.

The CDR3 sequence is CASSLAGQGAYEKLFF. The CDR3, as DNA: TGTGCCAGCAGCTTAGCCGGACAGGGGGCGTATGAAAAACTGTTTTTT. The chain is built from TRBV7-2 and TRBJ1-4, with 11 bases matching TRBD1. Losses at the gene ends were 0 bases for V and 6 bases for J; bases not matched to a gene: 3. The CDR3 covers 16 residues. In germline, CDR1 is SGHTA, CDR2 FQGNSA. The whole variable domain, filled in from reference TRBV7-2 and TRBJ1-4, reads GAGVSQSPSNKVTEKGKDVELRCDPISGHTALYWYRQSLGQGLEFLIYFQGNSAPDKSGLPSDRFSAERTGGSVSTLTIQRTQQEDSAVYLCASSLAGQGAYEKLFFGSGTQLSVL.

This clone was seen only a few times. The sample carries other DNA sequences with the same CDR3. V usage is TRBV11-2 and J usage is TRBJ2-3; 8 bases fit TRBD1. Trimming at V came to 3 bases and at J to 6 bases, leaving 2 bases not matched to a gene. CDR3 length: 13 amino acids. The germline gives CDR1 SGHAT, CDR2 FQNNGV. DNA of the CDR3: TGTGCCAGCAGCTTCTCAGGGGGCGATACGCAGTATTTT. Its translation: CASSFSGGDTQYF. Full variable domain (rest looked up from reference TRBV11-2 and TRBJ2-3): EAGVAQSPRYKIIEKRQSVAFWCNPISGHATLYWYQQILGQGPKLLIQFQNNGVVDDSQLPKDRFSAERLKGVDSTLKIQPAKLEDSAVYLCASSFSGGDTQYFGPGTRLTVL.

V gene TRBV4-3 combines with J gene TRBJ1-4, with D tentatively TRBD1 (5 bases). The CDR3 contains 16 residues. Per germline, CDR1 LGHNA and CDR2 YSLEER. The V gene lost 3 bases and the J gene lost 8 bases, with 19 bases spanning the gap. In DNA form, the CDR3 reads TGCGCCAGCAGCCAGGGGACCTGGGGACGTGGGGAAAAACTGTTTTTT. Protein product: CASSQGTWGRGEKLFF.

This clone was seen a handful of times. The rearrangement links TRBV6-6 to TRBJ1-2; maybe TRBD1 (6 bases). The CDR3 is 16 amino acids. V lost 2 bases and J lost 4, with 17 bases in between. CDR1 and CDR2 from the germline V gene are MNHNY and SVGAGI (reference sequence). As DNA, the CDR3 is TGTGCCAGCAGTTACGGAGACCGGAGGGGGGCCTATGGCTACACCTTC. Translation: CASSYGDRRGAYGYTF.

In DNA form, the CDR3 reads TGTGCCAGCAGTAGGGACAGGGGTACTGAAAAACTGTTTTTT. Encoded protein: CASSRDRGTEKLFF. The rearrangement joins TRBV7-6 to TRBJ1-4, with TRBD1 matching 10 bases. The germline V gene has CDR1 SGHVS and CDR2 FNYEAQ. The CDR3 runs 14 residues. V was clipped by 6 bases and J by 7 bases; unmatched bases: 5.

V gene TRBV7-3 combines with J gene TRBJ2-3, with D unclear. V shed 2 bases and J shed 2 bases, with 8 bases lying between them. The length of the CDR3 is 14 residues. Germline loops: CDR1 SGHTA, CDR2 FQGTGA. This CDR3 reads CASSLVQITDTQYF. DNA for the CDR3: TGTGCCAGCAGCTTAGTCCAGATCACAGATACGCAGTATTTT.

The table lists this clone with a few counts. A junction boundary mismatches the germline segment, possibly from a read error. The chain couples TRBV7-9 to TRBJ1-5; perhaps TRBD1 as D (5 bases). Per the germline V gene, CDR1 is SEHNR and CDR2 is FQNEAQ (reference sequence). The CDR3 extends over 16 amino acids. CDR3 sequence: CASSQDAGSSNQPQHF. The CDR3 region has the DNA TGCGCCAGCAGCCAAGATGCAGGGTCTAGCAATCAGCCCCAGCATTTT. Based on the CDR3 plus reference TRBV7-9 and TRBJ1-5, the full variable domain is DTGVSQNPRHKITKRGQNVTFRCDPISEHNRLYWYRQTLGQGPEFLTYFQNEAQLEKSRLLSDRFSAERPKGSFSTLEIQRTEQGDSAMYLCASSQDAGSSNQPQHFGDGTRLSIL.